This T cell receptor beta chain was captured in a study of T cell therapy after organ transplantation (dated by TCRdb to about 2019). A note on the overall study: Therapy products were autologous CMV-specific T cells expanded in vitro for 2 weeks with a peptide pool of 30 HLA class I and II CMV epitopes. Across 2 to 6 intravenous infusions, patients got a median of 1.92 x 10^8 CMV-specific T cells. Up to 6 T cell doses were administered to patients every 2 weeks, and patients were monitored for roughly 28 weeks after therapy was completed. An open-label phase I trial of autologous CMV-specific adoptive T cell therapy in solid-organ transplant recipients was the basis for the study, which was a follow-up TRBV repertoire analysis. Blood samples for the long-term post-therapy time point were collected 20 to 29 weeks after therapy was completed. Among the ten or so patients, eight were classed as clinical responders, while two were classed as nonresponders. Of the ten or so patients, only seven or eight had long-term post-therapy samples available.

Points the paper makes about the study in general: The fold change in CD8 clonality after therapy was inversely correlated with pretherapy clonality, which suggests that less biased repertoires were more open to remodeling. Nonresponders showed marked pretherapy clonal expansions with minimal repertoire change after therapy. The small number of expansions detected in nonresponders may be due to reduced sample coverage caused by poor CD8+ T cell yield. Both transferred clonotypes and endogenous clonotypes not detected in the therapy products appeared to be included in post-therapy reconstitution. The small cohort prevented assessing confounders such as concurrent antirejection and antiviral medications.

The sample's time point label is to be understood as: 20-29 weeks after completion of therapy. Solid-organ transplant recipients with drug-resistant/recurrent cytomegalovirus were included as patients. Roughly 10 of the trial participants were picked for repertoire analysis depending on whether post-therapy peripheral blood mononuclear cells were available. Viable CD3+CD8+CD4- lymphocytes were sorted from PBMCs on a BD FACSAria III. Genomic DNA was extracted from sorted cells with the Qiagen DNeasy Kit. Sequences SGHNT (CDR1) and YYREEE (CDR2) are obtained from the germline V gene (reference sequence). V is trimmed back by 3 bases and J by 7 bases, and the junction contains 6 bases that no gene match accounts for. Inclusive of the bounding cysteine and phenylalanine, the CDR3 is 13 residues long. The sequence is cut down to CDR3 DNA, 39 bases in frame from base 1. Comment on this clone: It lacks a known antigen. Base qualities are missing; no much larger clone stands one base away.

TRB CDR3 regions were amplified from genomic DNA with the immunoSEQ two-step, bias-controlled multiplex PCR assay. Sequencing of CDR3 libraries was carried out on an Illumina NextSeq 500. The study's own analysis went as follows. The immunoSEQ Analyzer platform handled the initial alignment and bioinformatics, which included bias normalization against synthetic CDR3 analogs. V, D and J genes were annotated according to IMGT database definitions. Further TRBV analyses used VDJtools version 1.1.10 and the R package tcR version 2.2.1.11 with default settings. GLIPH analysis was performed with version 1.0 using default settings. For CDR3 sequences with at least 5 reads, significant changes in clonotype frequency were assessed with a 2-sided binomial test and Benjamini-Hochberg correction (alpha = 0.01). The clones in this table, taken by TCRdb from immuneACCESS, are in-frame only. Not every clone is retained; where verified, under half of the shortfall comes from an unresolved V gene, and the cause of the rest is unknown. V and J calls and clone size are as listed in that table; D and trimming were resolved from the DNA. The sample table lists about 20,000 clones, roughly 84% of them with a count of one. The ten largest clones represent 36% of the sample.

The sequence joins TRBV5-4 to TRBJ2-7, and 8 junction bases match TRBD1. Specimen: CD8+ T cells from blood, collected after autologous CMV-specific T cell therapy. The sequence was collected from a human patient who had received a solid organ transplant and had CMV disease. After a transplant, some of the T cells may come from the graft donor. At the DNA level, the sequence is TGTGCCAGCAGCTGGGGACAGGTGGTGGAGCAGTACTTC. The resulting protein is CASSWGQVVEQYF.